The clone carrying this T cell receptor beta chain has only a few counts. Its matching antigen is unknown. This record belongs to a study of T-cell reconstitution after alpha-beta-depleted transplantation in children. Points from the study as a whole: There were some patients whose high TCRbeta diversity at day 60 came from surviving recipient T cells and thymic progenitors. T cells produced anew were the main source of T-cell counts and diversity one year after transplant. Several hundred expanded graft clones reportedly gave rise to the alpha-beta T cells present about two months after transplant.

The TCRbeta library incorporated unique molecular identifiers. TCRdb reprocessed the PCR reads with MiXCR, giving one entry per CDR3 protein. The sample yields 90,000 to 100,000 distinct CDR3 sequences, 20% to 25% seen once. Germline values: CDR1 LNHNV, CDR2 YYDKDF (reference sequence). The ends were cut back, 1 base at V and 6 bases at J, with 10 bases in the middle. This CDR3 contains 14 residues. The input for sequencing was PBMCs, taken before TCRalphabeta/CD19-depleted stem cell transplant. The chain joins TRBV15 to TRBJ2-1; D ambiguous. This sequence originates from a boy aged 2 to 10 with acute lymphoblastic leukemia, due to receive a stem cell transplant. The CDR3 is CATSRGRRSNEQFF. The DNA of the CDR3 is TGTGCCACCAGCAGAGGACGTCGATCCAATGAGCAGTTCTTC. The whole variable domain, filled in from reference TRBV15 and TRBJ2-1, reads DAMVIQNPRYQVTQFGKPVTLSCSQTLNHNVMYWYQQKSSQAPKLLFHYYDKDFNNEADTPDNFQSRRPNTSFCFLDIRSPGLGDTAMYLCATSRGRRSNEQFFGPGTRLTVL.